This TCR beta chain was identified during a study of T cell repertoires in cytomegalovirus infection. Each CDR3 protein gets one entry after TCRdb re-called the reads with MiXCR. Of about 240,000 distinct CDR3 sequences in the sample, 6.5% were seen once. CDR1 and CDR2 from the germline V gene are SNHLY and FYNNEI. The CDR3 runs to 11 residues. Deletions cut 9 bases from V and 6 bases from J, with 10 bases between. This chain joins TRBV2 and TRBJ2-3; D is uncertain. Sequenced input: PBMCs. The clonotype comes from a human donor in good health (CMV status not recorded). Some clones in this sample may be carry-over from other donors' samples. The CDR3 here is CASINVDTQYF. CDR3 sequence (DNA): TGTGCCAGTATTAACGTGGATACGCAGTATTTT. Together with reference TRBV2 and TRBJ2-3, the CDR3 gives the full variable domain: EPEVTQTPSHQVTQMGQEVILRCVPISNHLYFYWYRQILGQKVEFLVSFYNNEISEKSEIFDDQFSVERPDGSNFTLKIRSTKLEDSAMYFCASINVDTQYFGPGTRLTVL.